The 31 T cell receptor beta chains presented below share a single source sample, sequenced in a study of PD-L1 blockade in urothelial cancer (TCRdb year 2017). The method was the immunoSEQ multiplex PCR assay. Entries here come from immuneACCESS through TCRdb and include only in-frame sequences with V and J called. Some clones fail to appear in such tables; in the studies checked, an unresolved V gene covers under half of the shortfall, and the cause of the remainder is unknown. The sample table holds about 80,000 clones, of which about 90% were seen once. The ten largest clones take up 4.5% to 7% of the sample. Sequencing used PBMCs, obtained around atezolizumab (anti-PD-L1) treatment. The receptors derive from a woman in her seventies with urothelial cancer.

The V gene is TRBV6-1, the J gene TRBJ1-5; unclear D gene. V shed 8 bases and J shed 2 bases, with 13 bases lying between them. Germline CDR1 reads MNHNS; CDR2 reads SASEGT. The CDR3 covers 14 residues. The DNA of the CDR3 is TGTGCCAGCTCCGGGATAGTGGGCAATCAGCCCCAGCATTTT. This sequence encodes CASSGIVGNQPQHF.

The chain recombines TRBV2 with TRBJ2-7, with 7 bases lining up with TRBD2. Germline CDR1 and CDR2: SNHLY and FYNNEI. The CDR3 sequence is 13 residues long. Trimming removed 11 bases from V and 0 bases from J; junction bases left unmatched: 7. CDR3 DNA: TGTGCCCAAGTGGGGGGGGACTCCTACGAGCAGTACTTC. Its protein product is CAQVGGDSYEQYF.

This chain uses TRBV5-1 with TRBJ2-7, with D tentatively TRBD1 (6 bases). Between the trimmed V and J ends, which lost 3 bases and 1 base, there was a span of 17 bases. CDR3 length: 16 residues. CDR1 is SGHRS, CDR2 YFSETQ, per germline. The CDR3 region has the DNA TGCGCCAGCAGCTCCGGCTTAAACAGGGTTTCCTACGAGCAGTACTTC. This gives the protein CASSSGLNRVSYEQYF.

The chain employs TRBV16 and TRBJ1-2; a possible D gene is TRBD1 (5 bases). Trimming pared 1 base from V and 4 bases from J, leaving 10 bases between. The CDR3 extends over 14 amino acids. Germline V lookup: CDR1 KGHSY, CDR2 FQNENV. CDR3 DNA: TGTGCCAGCAGCCAATTTAGGGGAGGCTATGGCTACACCTTC. Amino acid sequence: CASSQFRGGYGYTF.

This rearrangement joins TRBV11-2 to TRBJ2-1; 10 positions match TRBD2. The length of the CDR3 is 15 residues. The germline V gene has CDR1 SGHAT and CDR2 FQNNGV. After removal of 7 bases from V and 2 bases from J, the junction contained 5 bases not matched to a gene. The CDR3 bases are TGTGCCAGCAACCCCCTAGCGGGGGCCTACAATGAGCAGTTCTTC. This codes for CASNPLAGAYNEQFF.

The rearrangement joins TRBV9 to TRBJ2-3; a possible D gene is TRBD2 (5 bases). Trimming cost V 2 bases and J 3 bases, with 10 bases left between them. This CDR3 has 14 amino acids. CDR1 is SGDLS and CDR2 is YYNGEE in the germline V gene. CDR3 in DNA: TGTGCCAGCAGCGTTACCCCGGGAACAGATACGCAGTATTTT. This translates into CASSVTPGTDTQYF. Complete variable domain (other parts from reference TRBV9 and TRBJ2-3): DSGVTQTPKHLITATGQRVTLRCSPRSGDLSVYWYQQSLDQGLQFLIQYYNGEERAKGNILERFSAQQFPDLHSELNLSSLELGDSALYFCASSVTPGTDTQYFGPGTRLTVL.

V and J are TRBV6-5 and TRBJ1-1, with TRBD1 identical over 7 bases. The CDR3 covers 15 residues. Germline-derived CDR1 and CDR2 are MNHEY and SVGAGI. Trimming at V came to 2 bases and at J to 5 bases, leaving 8 bases not matched to a gene. The CDR3 DNA sequence: TGTGCCAGCAGTTACATAACCAGGGGGTCTACTGAAGCTTTCTTT. Its protein product is CASSYITRGSTEAFF.

The chain recombines TRBV5-1 with TRBJ2-1; D may be TRBD1 (6 bases). The germline CDR1 and CDR2 sequences are SGHRS and YFSETQ. The length of the CDR3 is 13 residues. V lost 1 base and J 4 bases, leaving 6 bases between the germline ends. The CDR3 DNA sequence: TGCGCCAGCAGCTTGACAGGGTACAATGAGCAGTTCTTC. It translates to CASSLTGYNEQFF.

The chain has TRBV10-3 and TRBJ2-5; no reliable D call. The germline gives CDR1 ENHRY, CDR2 SYGVKD. This CDR3 has 13 residues. V was clipped by 3 bases and J by 5 bases, with 10 bases between them. The CDR3 bases are TGTGCCATCAGTGATGGCCTTGTCGAGACCCAGTACTTC. Its translation is CAISDGLVETQYF.

The chain recombines TRBV7-2 with TRBJ2-5; D gene ambiguous. Trimming stripped 0 bases from V and 2 bases from J, with 7 bases between. CDR1 is SGHTA, CDR2 FQGNSA, per germline. This CDR3 comprises 14 residues. CDR3 residues: CASSLASFQETQYF. The DNA for the CDR3 is TGTGCCAGCAGCTTAGCCTCCTTTCAAGAGACCCAGTACTTC.

This rearrangement joins TRBV10-1 to TRBJ1-1, with D tentatively TRBD1 (6 bases). Germline CDR1 is WNHNN and CDR2 is SYGVQD (reference sequence). The germline V and J ends were trimmed by 0 bases and 5 bases, with 7 bases remaining between them. CDR3 length: 13 residues. The CDR3 loop is CASSESQGTEAFF. In DNA, the CDR3 is TGCGCCAGCAGTGAGTCGCAGGGGACTGAAGCTTTCTTT.

This clone was detected once. This rearrangement joins TRBV5-8 to TRBJ2-7; 9 bases agree with TRBD1. Per the germline V gene, CDR1 is SGHTS and CDR2 is YDEGEE. This CDR3 comprises 15 residues. V was pared by 0 bases and J by 5 bases, with 6 bases of the junction left unmatched. DNA of the CDR3: TGTGCCAGCAGCTTGGTTTTGGACAGGGGCAACGAGCAGTACTTC. The encoded protein is CASSLVLDRGNEQYF.

V usage is TRBV9 and J usage is TRBJ1-4; 8 bases align to TRBD1. This CDR3 has 17 amino acids. Trimming cost V 3 bases and J 0 bases; bases outside gene matches: 7. Germline V gives CDR1 SGDLS, CDR2 YYNGEE. CDR3: CASSGDLGQATNEKLFF. CDR3 DNA: TGTGCCAGCAGCGGGGACTTGGGACAGGCAACTAATGAAAAACTGTTTTTT. The whole variable domain, remainder taken from reference TRBV9 and TRBJ1-4, is DSGVTQTPKHLITATGQRVTLRCSPRSGDLSVYWYQQSLDQGLQFLIQYYNGEERAKGNILERFSAQQFPDLHSELNLSSLELGDSALYFCASSGDLGQATNEKLFFGSGTQLSVL.

The chain uses TRBV11-2 and TRBJ2-7; tentative D call: TRBD2 (5 bases). The V gene lost 2 bases and the J gene lost 3 bases, with 14 bases spanning the gap. The CDR3 has 15 amino acids. Per germline, CDR1 SGHAT and CDR2 FQNNGV. The CDR3 here is CASSLQRGPNYEQYF. The CDR3 region has the DNA TGTGCCAGCAGCTTACAACGGGGTCCGAACTACGAGCAGTACTTC.

The V and J genes are TRBV28 and TRBJ2-5; 10 bases match TRBD1. The ends lost 5 bases at V and 5 bases at J; junction bases unmatched: 11. Per germline, CDR1 MDHEN and CDR2 SYDVKM. The CDR3 contains 16 residues. CDR3: CASSRLRQGAPETQYF. For the CDR3, the DNA is TGTGCCAGCAGTCGCCTTAGACAGGGGGCGCCTGAGACCCAGTACTTC.

The J gene is TRBJ1-5, the V gene TRBV29-1; TRBD1 matches at 12 bases. This CDR3 is built from 14 residues. In germline, CDR1 is SQVTM, CDR2 ANQGSEA. The V gene end was trimmed by 7 bases and the J gene end by 3 bases; junction bases not matched to a gene: 4. CDR3 sequence: CSAGTGGNNQPQHF. In DNA, the CDR3 is TGCAGCGCTGGGACAGGGGGCAACAATCAGCCCCAGCATTTT.

This clone has more than one count but fewer than ten. The chain carries TRBV4-1 and TRBJ2-7, with 7 bases that match TRBD2. The CDR3 runs 15 residues. The V and J ends lost 0 bases and 6 bases, in that order; junction bases with no gene match: 8. Germline V gives CDR1 MGHRA, CDR2 YSYEKL. CDR3 in DNA: TGCGCCAGCAGCCAAGATGGGCTAGCGGATGCCGAGCAGTACTTC. Encoded protein: CASSQDGLADAEQYF.

The rearrangement joins TRBV10-3 to TRBJ1-5, with D possibly being TRBD1 (5 bases). The ends were cut back, 2 bases at V and 2 bases at J, with 10 bases in the middle. CDR3 length equals 15 residues. Germline CDR1 reads ENHRY; CDR2 reads SYGVKD. Written as DNA, the CDR3 is TGTGCCATCAGTGAGCTGGGAGGGGGCAATCAGCCCCAGCATTTT. Translated: CAISELGGGNQPQHF.

V gene TRBV19 combines with J gene TRBJ2-1; D may be TRBD1 (7 bases). Germline V gene sequence: CDR1 LNHDA, CDR2 SQIVND (reference sequence). The CDR3 extends over 12 amino acids. Trimming removed 5 bases from V and 15 bases from J, with 17 bases in between. The CDR3 DNA reads as TGTGCCAGTAGTCCAGGGGGGACGAGACCGTTCTTC. Amino acids: CASSPGGTRPFF.

The V gene is TRBV18, the J gene TRBJ1-2; 7 nucleotides agree with TRBD1. The CDR3 has 13 amino acids. Per germline, CDR1 KGHSH and CDR2 LQKENI. The trim removed 5 bases at V and 6 bases at J, leaving 6 bases unmatched. The CDR3: CASSSGQDHGYTF. The CDR3 DNA sequence: TGTGCCAGCTCATCCGGACAGGATCATGGCTACACCTTC.

V is TRBV27 and J is TRBJ1-5, with D maybe TRBD1 (6 bases). The germline gives CDR1 MNHEY, CDR2 SMNVEV (reference sequence). CDR3 length equals 14 residues. V shed 3 bases and J shed 3 bases, with 9 bases lying between them. CDR3 region: CASSFQGYNQPQHF. DNA for the CDR3: TGTGCCAGCAGTTTTCAGGGGTACAATCAGCCCCAGCATTTT.

The chain carries TRBV5-1 and TRBJ2-7; tentatively, D is TRBD1 (5 bases). The CDR3 contains 15 residues. Germline CDR1 reads SGHRS; CDR2 reads YFSETQ. Trimming pared 4 bases from V and 1 base from J, leaving 15 bases between. This chain's CDR3 is CASSPDSRRSYEQYF. As DNA, the CDR3 is TGCGCCAGCAGCCCAGACAGTCGACGTTCCTACGAGCAGTACTTC.

This clone was seen a single time. This rearrangement joins TRBV18 to TRBJ2-3; maybe TRBD1 (6 bases). Trimming cost V 3 bases and J 3 bases, with 7 bases left between them. This CDR3 has 13 amino acids. The V gene's germline CDR1 is KGHSH and CDR2 LQKENI. The CDR3 DNA sequence: TGTGCCAGCTCACCGGACAGAACAGATACGCAGTATTTT. This sequence encodes CASSPDRTDTQYF.

This chain joins TRBV2 and TRBJ1-2, with 9 positions matching TRBD1. J lost 4 bases, V lost 5 bases, and 2 bases had no gene match. The germline V gene has CDR1 SNHLY and CDR2 FYNNEI. The CDR3 is 13 amino acids. In DNA, the CDR3 is TGTGCCAGCAGTACAGGGGGCGTCTATGGCTACACCTTC. Translating gives CASSTGGVYGYTF. The full variable domain, completed using reference TRBV2 and TRBJ1-2, is EPEVTQTPSHQVTQMGQEVILRCVPISNHLYFYWYRQILGQKVEFLVSFYNNEISEKSEIFDDQFSVERPDGSNFTLKIRSTKLEDSAMYFCASSTGGVYGYTFGSGTRLTVV.

The chain uses TRBV30 and TRBJ2-1, with D perhaps matching TRBD2 (6 bases). The CDR3 is 17 residues long. Germline V lookup: CDR1 GTSNPN, CDR2 SVGIG (reference sequence). Trimming left V 3 bases short and J 1 base short, with 19 bases between. The CDR3 region has the DNA TGTGCCTGGAGCGACCCCGGCGGGAAAGGTTCCTACAATGAGCAGTTCTTC. It yields the protein CAWSDPGGKGSYNEQFF.

V is TRBV7-9 and J is TRBJ2-3; tentatively, D is TRBD2 (6 bases). V was cut by 5 bases and J by 0 bases, with 9 bases left in between. Germline CDR1 is SEHNR and CDR2 is FQNEAQ (reference sequence). The CDR3 loop spans 14 amino acids. The DNA of the CDR3 is TGTGCCAGCAGCGCGGGACTCAGCACAGATACGCAGTATTTT. The encoded protein is CASSAGLSTDTQYF.

This clone has a handful of counts. The V call is TRBV7-9, the J call TRBJ1-1, with 9 bases matching TRBD1. The CDR3 spans 14 residues. Germline loops: CDR1 SEHNR, CDR2 FQNEAQ (reference sequence). V shed 6 bases, J shed 5 bases, and the junction held 7 bases outside the gene matches. DNA for the CDR3: TGTGCCAGCAGACCGGGACAGGGACTGACTGAAGCTTTCTTT. Encoded protein: CASRPGQGLTEAFF.

This clone was recorded once. The chain recombines TRBV9 with TRBJ2-3; TRBD2 agrees at 7 bases. CDR3 length: 15 residues. V shed 3 bases and J 4 bases; nucleotides not matched to a gene: 8. Germline CDR1 is SGDLS and CDR2 is YYNGEE. The CDR3 reads CASSASGTNADTQYF. The CDR3 DNA is TGTGCCAGCAGCGCCTCCGGGACTAACGCAGATACGCAGTATTTT.

The genes are TRBV19 and TRBJ1-2, with 7 bases aligning to TRBD1. The CDR3 length is 15 residues. The germline V gene encodes CDR1 LNHDA and CDR2 SQIVND (reference sequence). Losses at the gene ends were 1 base for V and 4 bases for J; bases not matched to a gene: 6. The CDR3 is CASSIAGTASYGYTF. CDR3 nucleotides: TGTGCCAGTAGTATAGCCGGGACAGCATCCTATGGCTACACCTTC.

This rearrangement joins TRBV29-1 to TRBJ2-7, with 11 nucleotides matching TRBD2. The CDR3 contains 15 residues. The trim removed 1 base at V and 3 bases at J, leaving 5 bases unmatched. Germline V gene lookup returns CDR1 SQVTM and CDR2 ANQGSEA. DNA of the CDR3: TGCAGCGTTGAAGGGGGACTAGCGGACGACTACGAGCAGTACTTC. Its translation: CSVEGGLADDYEQYF.

The rearrangement uses TRBV7-3 and TRBJ2-3; 10 bases agree with TRBD2. The J segment lost 9 bases and the V segment lost 4 bases, leaving 7 bases of the junction unmatched. The length of the CDR3 is 14 residues. Germline CDR1 SGHTA, CDR2 FQGTGA. In DNA form, the CDR3 reads TGTGCCAGCAGCTCCGCCGGACTAGCGGAAACGCAGTATTTT. Encoded protein: CASSSAGLAETQYF.